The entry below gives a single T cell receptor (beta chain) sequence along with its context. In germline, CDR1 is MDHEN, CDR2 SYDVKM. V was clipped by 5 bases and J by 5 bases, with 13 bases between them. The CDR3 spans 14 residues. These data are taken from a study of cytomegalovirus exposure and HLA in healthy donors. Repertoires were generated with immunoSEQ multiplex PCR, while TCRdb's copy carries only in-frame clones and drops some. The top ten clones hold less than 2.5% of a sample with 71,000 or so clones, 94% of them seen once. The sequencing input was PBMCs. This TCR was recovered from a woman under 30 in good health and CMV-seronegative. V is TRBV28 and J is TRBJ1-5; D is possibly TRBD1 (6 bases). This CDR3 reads CASSILGGDQPQHF. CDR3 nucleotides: TGTGCCAGCAGTATTCTAGGGGGGGATCAGCCCCAGCATTTT.